This T cell receptor beta chain was obtained from a study of T cells in Graves' hyperthyroidism and ophthalmopathy. This clonotype has more than one count but fewer than ten. What it binds is unknown. The CDR3 spans 14 residues. V gave up 6 bases and J gave up 3 bases; unmatched junction bases: 7. The germline gives CDR1 SNHLY, CDR2 FYNNEI. Study-wide findings and caveats: Blood also contained most expanded thyroid clonotypes above 0.001. Separation of ophthalmopathy from stable hyperthyroidism was achieved by a 13 V-J model.

Not enrolled were patients with uncontrolled infection, other autoimmune disease, pregnancy or lactation. RNA transcripts gave rise to amplified TCR beta CDR3 regions. An initial round of RT-PCR targeting the TCR CDR3 relied on the HTBI primer set. TCRdb reanalysed the multiplex PCR reads using MiXCR and keeps one entry per CDR3 protein. The sample includes approximately 870,000 distinct CDR3 sequences, 38% seen only once; the top ten take more than 7%. This rearrangement joins TRBV2 to TRBJ1-1; 7 nucleotides match TRBD1. Source material: blood. This clonotype was sampled from a man between 18 and 35 years old with Graves' hyperthyroidism. The CDR3 region is CASSSGTAYTEAFF. Written as DNA, the CDR3 is TGTGCCAGCAGCTCCGGGACAGCCTACACTGAAGCTTTCTTT.